This T cell receptor beta chain came from a study of blood T cell repertoires in COVID-19. The germline V gene has CDR1 PRHDT and CDR2 FYEKMQ (reference sequence). V shed 5 bases and J 0 bases; nucleotides not matched to a gene: 4. This CDR3 region has 15 residues. Libraries were prepared by immunoSEQ multiplex PCR; TCRdb keeps only in-frame clonotypes and omits some of them. The sample holds over 200,000 clones, roughly nine tenths seen once. The chain carries TRBV13 and TRBJ2-1; 7 bases fit TRBD2. The sequence was collected from a man aged 60 to 75 who had recovered from COVID-19. The sample taken for sequencing was peripheral blood. CDR3 nucleotide sequence: TGTGCCAGCAGCGTAGCGGGTAGCTCCTACAATGAGCAGTTCTTC. Translating it yields CASSVAGSSYNEQFF.